One T cell receptor (beta chain) is described in this entry. The germline CDR1 and CDR2 sequences are KGHSY and FQNENV. V shed 4 bases, J shed 1 base, and the junction held 4 bases outside the gene matches. The CDR3 consists of 15 residues. This sample is drawn from a study of cytomegalovirus exposure and HLA in healthy donors. Sequencing was performed with immunoSEQ multiplex PCR; in TCRdb, only in-frame clones are kept and a portion is missing. This table has fewer than 200,000 clones, just under 90% appearing once. The specimen was PBMCs. V is TRBV16 and J is TRBJ1-1; TRBD1 agrees at 9 bases. The sequence was obtained from a young woman in good health and CMV-seronegative. The CDR3 region has the DNA TGTGCCAGCAGCCCCCAGGGACAGGGGAACACTGAAGCTTTCTTT. Translation gives CASSPQGQGNTEAFF.